A selection of T cell receptor beta chains follows, all from one sample in a study of shared clonotypes between healthy human individuals. Some clones are missing from TCRdb's copy, which holds only in-frame ones; the method was immunoSEQ multiplex PCR. The data hold about 380,000 clones, with about 96% observed a single time. The sequencing sample was made of memory CD8+ T cells sorted from blood. The origin of the receptors is a young man in good health. Each CDR3 is given with its conserved first and last residue. The order of the fields is clone size, D gene, J gene, V gene, CDR3 DNA, CDR3 protein. D genes are given only for firm matches. Clone size is stated in some rows and not others, as once, few, many or a class when expanded.

NA,NA,TRBJ2-4,TRBV4-2,TGTGCCAGCAGCCAAGAGAGGTTGGGAAACGGGGTAGGAAACTTC,CASSQERLGNGVGNF
NA,TRBD1,TRBJ2-2,TRBV19,TGTGCCAGCCTGGGACAGGCAAAGGGGAGGAACACCGGGGAGCTGTTTTTT,CASLGQAKGRNTGELFF
NA,NA,TRBJ2-7,TRBV27,TGTGCCAGCAGTCTCCCCTACATCCTAGCTTGCGAGCAGTACTTC,CASSLPYILACEQYF
NA,NA,TRBJ2-7,TRBV2,TGTGCCAGCAGTGAAGTCGCCGGGACTTCACCCTCGACACGTCCCTACGAGCAGTACTTC,CASSEVAGTSPSTRPYEQYF
NA,TRBD2,TRBJ2-7,TRBV10-2,TGCGCCAGCCGGGAGCGGGAAAGGCTAGGGGAGCAGTACTTC,CASRERERLGEQYF
NA,NA,TRBJ2-5,TRBV5-1,TGCGCCAGCAGCCCGACCCAGGGGTCCGAGACCCAGTACTTC,CASSPTQGSETQYF
NA,NA,TRBJ1-1,TRBV5-6,TGTGCCAGCAGCTTGAGTGTGAACACTGAAGCTTTCTTT,CASSLSVNTEAFF
NA,NA,TRBJ1-5,TRBV6-1,TGTGCCAGCAGTGAAGCGCTTCGACAGCCCCAGCATTTT,CASSEALRQPQHF
NA,NA,TRBJ2-7,TRBV4-1,TGCGCCAGCAGCCAAGACTACTACTACGAGCAGTACTTC,CASSQDYYYEQYF
NA,TRBD1,TRBJ2-3,TRBV19,TGTGCCAGTAGTATAGATCTGCCAGGGGGCGCCGCAGATACGCAGTATTTT,CASSIDLPGGAADTQYF
NA,NA,TRBJ1-3,TRBV10-3,TGTGCCATCATGTCCAGTCCCTCTGGAAACACCATATATTTT,CAIMSSPSGNTIYF
NA,NA,TRBJ2-1,TRBV7-6,TGTGCCAGCAGCCTAAATCGTAAGGGGGTCAATGAGCAGTTCTTC,CASSLNRKGVNEQFF
NA,TRBD2,TRBJ2-7,TRBV2,TGTGCCAGCAGCGCTTCTACTAGCGCGATAACCTACGAGCAGTACTTC,CASSASTSAITYEQYF
NA,NA,TRBJ1-2,TRBV10-3,TGTGCCATCAGTTCCGGGGGAGGCTATGGCTACACCTTC,CAISSGGGYGYTF
NA,NA,TRBJ1-1,TRBV29-1,TGCAGCGTTTGGAGACAAGGGAACACTGAAGCTTTCTTT,CSVWRQGNTEAFF
NA,NA,TRBJ1-1,TRBV20-1,TGCAGTGCCCTGGAGACTGAAGCTTTCTTT,CSALETEAFF
NA,NA,TRBJ2-1,TRBV7-9,TGTGCCAGCAGCTCCGGGTTGTACTCGGGCGATGAGCAGTTCTTC,CASSSGLYSGDEQFF
once,TRBD2,TRBJ2-3,TRBV5-1,TGCGCCAGCAGCTTGGGGGTCACGGGACTAGGGACAGATACGCAGTATTTT,CASSLGVTGLGTDTQYF
NA,NA,TRBJ1-2,TRBV5-1,TGCGCCAGCTCGTACCGAGGGTTCGGCTACACCTTC,CASSYRGFGYTF
NA,TRBD1,TRBJ1-3,TRBV28,TGTGCCAGCAGACAGACAGGGGGCAACACCATATATTTT,CASRQTGGNTIYF
NA,NA,TRBJ1-3,TRBV19,TGTGCCAGTAGTCCCCGACACTCTGGAAACACCATATATTTT,CASSPRHSGNTIYF
NA,TRBD2,TRBJ2-1,TRBV2,TGTGCCAGCAGTTTAGCGGGAGGACGGCCTTCTGGCTACAATGAGCAGTTCTTC,CASSLAGGRPSGYNEQFF
NA,NA,TRBJ2-7,TRBV10-3,TGTGCCATCAGTGAGTCTTGGTCGAACTACGAGCAGTACTTC,CAISESWSNYEQYF
NA,TRBD2,TRBJ2-7,TRBV9,TGTGCCAGCAGCATCGGGACTAGCGACTACTACGAGCAGTACTTC,CASSIGTSDYYEQYF